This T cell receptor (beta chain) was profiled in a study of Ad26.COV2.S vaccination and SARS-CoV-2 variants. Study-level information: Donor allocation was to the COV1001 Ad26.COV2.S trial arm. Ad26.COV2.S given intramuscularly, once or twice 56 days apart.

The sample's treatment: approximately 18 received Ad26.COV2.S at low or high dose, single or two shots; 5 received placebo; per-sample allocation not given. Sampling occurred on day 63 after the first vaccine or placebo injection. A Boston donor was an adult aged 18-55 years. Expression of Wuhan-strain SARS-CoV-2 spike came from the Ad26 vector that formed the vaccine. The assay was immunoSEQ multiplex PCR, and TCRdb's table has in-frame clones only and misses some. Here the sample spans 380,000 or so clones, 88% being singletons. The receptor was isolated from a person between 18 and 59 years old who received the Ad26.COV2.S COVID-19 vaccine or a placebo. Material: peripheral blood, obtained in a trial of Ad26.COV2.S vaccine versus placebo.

The CDR3 spells CASSPGGKAFF. CDR3 bases: TGTGCCAGCAGCCCCGGCGGAAAAGCTTTCTTT. The rearrangement links TRBV7-8 to TRBJ1-1; D is unresolved. Germline V gene sequence: CDR1 SGHVS, CDR2 FQNEAQ. The V end lost 5 bases, the J end lost 9 bases, and 10 bases lay between the germline ends. The CDR3 length is 11 residues.